This T cell receptor beta chain is from a study of a mutant IDH1 vaccine in newly diagnosed glioma. Comments on this clone: Its antigen is currently unknown.

Germline CDR1 is MGHRA and CDR2 is YSYEKL. V gave up 6 bases and J gave up 2 bases; unmatched junction bases: 9. This CDR3 has 15 amino acids. TCRdb's copy holds only in-frame clones and misses some; the assay was immunoSEQ multiplex PCR. The sample carries tens of thousands of clones, 76% recorded once. Time point meaning: week 35, safety follow-up. Topical imiquimod was applied with each vaccine dose, which held 300 ug of mutant IDH1 20-mer peptide. This TCR was recovered from a man aged 40-49 years with glioma. The chain carries TRBV4-1 and TRBJ2-5, with 7 bases matching TRBD2. This material consisted of PBMCs, taken from a glioma patient whose treatment included an IDH1 peptide vaccine. The CDR3 sequence: CASSITGGGQETQYF. The DNA of the CDR3 is TGCGCCAGCAGTATTACAGGCGGGGGACAAGAGACCCAGTACTTC.